This TCR beta chain was found in a study of blood T cell repertoires in COVID-19. About the research overall: Acute and convalescent COVID-19 samples came from the United States, Italy and Spain. T cells, B-cell-depleted T cells, or PBMCs supplied cDNA or gDNA.

In the original processing: The assay estimated nucleated cells by amplifying reference gene primers. Produced via immunoSEQ multiplex PCR; TCRdb's table is partial and in-frame only. D and trimming were read from the DNA, whereas the V and J calls and clone size are those reported in that table. Of roughly 150,000 clones detected, 88% appear once; the ten largest clones hold approximately 2.3%. The receptor comes from a woman aged 65 to 85 with acute or convalescent COVID-19. The sequencing sample was made of peripheral blood.

For the CDR3, the DNA is TGTGCCAGCAGTTTAGCCGTACCACGCCTACGCACAGATACGCAGTATTTT. Residues: CASSLAVPRLRTDTQYF. V and J are TRBV28 and TRBJ2-3; no clear D. Germline loops: CDR1 MDHEN, CDR2 SYDVKM. There are 17 residues in the CDR3. The V end lost 2 bases, the J end lost 1 base, and 16 bases lay between the germline ends.